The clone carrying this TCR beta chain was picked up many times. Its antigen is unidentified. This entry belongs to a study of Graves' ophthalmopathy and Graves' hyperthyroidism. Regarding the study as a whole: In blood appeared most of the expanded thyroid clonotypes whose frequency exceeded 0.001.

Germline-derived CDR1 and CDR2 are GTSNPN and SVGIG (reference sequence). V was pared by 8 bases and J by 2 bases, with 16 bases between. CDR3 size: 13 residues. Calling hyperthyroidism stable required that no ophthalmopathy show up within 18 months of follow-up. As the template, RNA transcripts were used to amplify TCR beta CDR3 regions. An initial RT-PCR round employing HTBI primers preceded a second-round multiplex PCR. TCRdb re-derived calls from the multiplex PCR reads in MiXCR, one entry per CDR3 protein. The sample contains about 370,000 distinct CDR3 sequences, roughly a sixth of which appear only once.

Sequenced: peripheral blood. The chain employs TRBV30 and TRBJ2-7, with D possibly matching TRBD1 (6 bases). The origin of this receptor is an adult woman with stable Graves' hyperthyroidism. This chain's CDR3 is CASARDRTYEQYF. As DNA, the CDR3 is TGTGCCAGCGCCCGTGACAGGACCTACGAGCAGTACTTC.